This T cell receptor (beta chain) originates from a study of shared clonotypes between healthy human individuals. This CDR3 is built from 14 residues. The V gene's germline CDR1 is MNHEY and CDR2 SVGAGI. Trimming pared 5 bases from V and 3 bases from J, leaving 11 bases between. Sequencing was performed with immunoSEQ multiplex PCR; in TCRdb, only in-frame clones are kept and a portion is missing. The sample includes some 700,000 clones, roughly 88% of them seen just once. This rearrangement joins TRBV6-5 to TRBJ1-5, with D hard to call. This receptor was obtained from a man between 18 and 35 years old in good health. Some clones in this sample may be carry-over from other donors' samples. The specimen was memory CD8+ T cells from PBMCs. Subset given: CD45RO+ cells pooled with CCR7-negative TemRA cells. This CDR3 is CASSADLNNQPQHF. The CDR3 region has the DNA TGTGCCAGCAGTGCGGATCTTAACAATCAGCCCCAGCATTTT.